The 16 T cell receptor beta chains listed next were all sequenced from one sample in a study of T cells in Graves' hyperthyroidism and ophthalmopathy. There were TCR beta CDR3 regions amplified from RNA transcripts. The TCR CDR3 first-round RT-PCR relied on the HTBI primer set. TCRdb re-called the multiplex PCR reads through MiXCR, storing one row per CDR3 protein. The repertoire holds fewer than 350,000 distinct CDR3 sequences, with 15% to 20% as singletons. The specimen sequenced was blood. All receptors derive from a woman aged 40 to 50 with Graves' ophthalmopathy.

This clonotype was seen at least ten times. The chain couples TRBV2 to TRBJ1-5; tentatively, D is TRBD1 (5 bases). Germline CDR1 and CDR2: SNHLY and FYNNEI. Deletions cut 6 bases from V and 9 bases from J, with 15 bases between. This CDR3 is 13 amino acids long. CDR3 nucleotide sequence: TGTGCCAGCAGGGAGCTAAACGGGGGGCCCCAGCATTTT. Encoded protein: CASRELNGGPQHF.

This clonotype showed up many times. The chain has TRBV7-9 and TRBJ2-1; maybe TRBD1 (5 bases). V lost 2 bases, J lost 3 bases, and 14 bases lay in between. Germline lookup yields CDR1 SEHNR and CDR2 FQNEAQ (reference sequence). The CDR3 runs to 16 residues. CDR3 sequence reads: CASSLSVAGIYNEQFF. The CDR3 DNA reads as TGTGCCAGCAGCTTATCTGTGGCAGGGATCTACAATGAGCAGTTCTTC.

In this sample, this clonotype turned up many times. This chain uses TRBV5-1 with TRBJ1-1; D is perhaps TRBD1 (5 bases). CDR1 and CDR2 from the germline V gene are SGHRS and YFSETQ. The V and J ends lost 4 bases and 1 base respectively, with 17 bases between them. The CDR3 contains 16 residues. The CDR3 DNA reads as TGCGCCAGCAGCCTTGGGGGGTTGGGGCCGAACACTGAAGCTTTCTTT. Amino acid sequence: CASSLGGLGPNTEAFF.

This clonotype was observed many times. The V call is TRBV28, the J call TRBJ2-5; D perhaps matches TRBD1 (6 bases). Trimming removed 5 bases from V and 4 bases from J, with 14 bases in between. Germline V gene data show CDR1 as MDHEN and CDR2 as SYDVKM. The CDR3 consists of 14 residues. CDR3 residues: CASSRDTRGETQYF. CDR3 sequence (DNA): TGTGCCAGCAGTCGGGACACTCGAGGAGAGACCCAGTACTTC.

V and J are TRBV12-3 or TRBV12-4 and TRBJ1-2, with 7 positions matching TRBD1. CDR3 length equals 13 residues. With 11 bases clipped from V and 5 bases from J, the junction kept 11 bases outside the gene matches. DNA of the CDR3: TGTGCCGCAGGGACAGAGAAACAATATGGCTACACCTTC. Its translation is CAAGTEKQYGYTF.

This clonotype was counted many times. CDR3: CASSVGTGGNYGYTF. The CDR3 DNA sequence: TGTGCCAGCAGTGTTGGGACAGGGGGGAACTATGGCTACACCTTC. The rearrangement links TRBV2 to TRBJ1-2; 11 bases map to TRBD1. V lost 4 bases to trimming and J lost 2 bases; unmatched junction nucleotides: 3. The CDR3 extends over 15 amino acids. The V gene's germline CDR1 is SNHLY and CDR2 FYNNEI.

This clonotype appeared a few times. The chain has TRBV5-5 and TRBJ2-5, with unresolved D. Germline assignment: CDR1 SGHKS and CDR2 YYEKEE (reference sequence). The CDR3 contains 14 residues. V lost 4 bases and J lost 1, with 11 bases in between. CDR3 DNA sequence: TGTGCCAGCAGCCCTGGTTACATCCAAGAGACCCAGTACTTC. It specifies CASSPGYIQETQYF.

This clonotype was observed at least ten times. The CDR3 loop reads CSARDPGRGVGYTF. The CDR3 DNA reads as TGCAGTGCTAGAGATCCCGGCAGGGGGGTGGGCTACACCTTC. J is TRBJ1-2 and V is TRBV20-1, with TRBD1 identical over 7 bases. Germline CDR1 reads DFQATT; CDR2 reads SNEGSKA (reference sequence). This CDR3 is built from 14 residues. The V segment lost 0 bases and the J segment 8 bases; nucleotides outside the gene matches: 9.

This clonotype was seen a few times. The chain combines TRBV5-6 with TRBJ2-1; 8 bases are a match to TRBD1. The germline V gene encodes CDR1 SGHDT and CDR2 YYEEEE. The CDR3 has 15 amino acids. J was trimmed by 0 bases and V by 3 bases; bases with no gene match: 2. In DNA form, the CDR3 reads TGTGCCAGCAGCTCCGGACAGGGCTCCTACAATGAGCAGTTCTTC. Translated, it gives CASSSGQGSYNEQFF.

This clonotype was recorded many times. The V and J genes are TRBV11-2 and TRBJ2-7, with D possibly TRBD2 on 7 matching bases. V was pared by 1 base and J by 7 bases, with 11 bases between. Per the germline V gene, CDR1 is SGHAT and CDR2 is FQNNGV. The CDR3 extends over 13 amino acids. CDR3 DNA: TGTGCCAGCAGCTTAGTAGGGGGGGGAGAGCAGTACTTC. Protein: CASSLVGGGEQYF.

This chain uses TRBV12-3 or TRBV12-4 with TRBJ2-6; 8 nucleotides agree with TRBD2. The CDR3 loop spans 15 amino acids. J gave up 1 base and V 8 bases, and 4 bases lay outside the gene matches. In DNA, the CDR3 is TGTGCCAGCGTAGCGGGAACGTCTGGGGCCAACGTCCTGACTTTC. Translated: CASVAGTSGANVLTF.

The chain recombines TRBV11-2 with TRBJ2-7; TRBD2 aligns across 9 bases. Germline CDR1 reads SGHAT; CDR2 reads FQNNGV. CDR3 length: 16 amino acids. V dropped 2 bases and J dropped 2; count of bases not matched to a gene: 7. Written as DNA, the CDR3 is TGTGCCAGCAGCTTATACGCGCCTAGCGGGGCCTACGAGCAGTACTTC. Translation gives CASSLYAPSGAYEQYF.

This clonotype came up many times. V gene TRBV28 combines with J gene TRBJ2-7; no reliable D call. The CDR3 is 14 residues long. Germline assignment: CDR1 MDHEN and CDR2 SYDVKM. Trimming pared 4 bases from V and 4 bases from J, leaving 14 bases between. The CDR3 protein is CASSSGPLGYEQYF. CDR3 DNA: TGTGCCAGCAGTTCCGGACCGTTAGGATACGAGCAGTACTTC.

This clonotype showed up many times. The chain employs TRBV20-1 and TRBJ2-7, with D possibly TRBD1 on 6 matching bases. This CDR3 spans 14 amino acids. CDR1 is DFQATT, CDR2 SNEGSKA, per germline (reference sequence). V was shortened by 3 bases and J by 3 bases, with 15 bases between the two germline ends. Here the CDR3 reads CSASPRTAYYEQYF. The CDR3, as DNA: TGCAGTGCTAGCCCGAGGACAGCCTACTACGAGCAGTACTTC.

This clonotype was observed at least ten times. The gene calls are TRBV6-1 and TRBJ1-3, with TRBD1 matching 7 bases. V lost 6 bases, J lost 4 bases, and 3 bases stayed unmatched. This CDR3 is 13 amino acids long. Germline V gives CDR1 MNHNS, CDR2 SASEGT. The CDR3 loop reads CASSEGAGNTIYF. CDR3 nucleotides: TGTGCCAGCAGCGAGGGGGCGGGAAACACCATATATTTT.

The table lists this clonotype with many counts. This chain links TRBV7-8 with TRBJ1-1; D call uncertain. Germline CDR1 and CDR2: SGHVS and FQNEAQ. This CDR3 region has 15 residues. The V end was cut by 2 bases, the J end by 1 base, with 11 bases between. The CDR3 loop reads CASSLILAPNTEAFF. The CDR3 nucleotides read TGTGCCAGCAGCTTAATTTTGGCTCCGAACACTGAAGCTTTCTTT.